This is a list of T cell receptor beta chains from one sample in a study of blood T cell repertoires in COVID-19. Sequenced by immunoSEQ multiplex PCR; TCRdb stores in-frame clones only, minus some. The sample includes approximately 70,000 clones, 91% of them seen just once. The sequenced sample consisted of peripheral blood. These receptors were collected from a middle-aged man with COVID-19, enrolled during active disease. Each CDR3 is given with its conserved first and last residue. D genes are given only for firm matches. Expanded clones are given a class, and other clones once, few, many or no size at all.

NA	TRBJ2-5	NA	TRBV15	CATSRARGAETQYF	TGTGCCACCAGCAGAGCCCGGGGAGCGGAGACCCAGTACTTC
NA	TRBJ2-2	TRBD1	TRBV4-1	CASSQNTGAGELFF	TGCGCCAGCAGCCAAAACACAGGGGCCGGGGAGCTGTTTTTT
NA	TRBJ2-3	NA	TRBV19	CASSSPDTDTQYF	TGTGCCAGTAGTAGTCCAGACACAGATACGCAGTATTTT
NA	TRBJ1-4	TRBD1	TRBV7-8	CASSLGAHRGSEKLFF	TGTGCCAGCAGCCTAGGGGCTCACAGGGGCAGCGAAAAACTGTTTTTT
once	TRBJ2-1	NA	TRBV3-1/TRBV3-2	CASSRTGEQFF	TGTGCCAGCAGCCGTACGGGTGAGCAGTTCTTC
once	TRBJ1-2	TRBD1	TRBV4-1	CASSQEETGPYGYTF	TGCGCCAGCAGCCAAGAGGAGACAGGGCCCTATGGCTACACCTTC
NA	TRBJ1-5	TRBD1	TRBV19	CASSIGTGSNQPQHF	TGTGCCAGTAGTATAGGGACAGGCAGCAATCAGCCCCAGCATTTT
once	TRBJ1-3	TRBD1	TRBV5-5	CASSLLDRFIGNTIYF	TGTGCCAGCAGTCTCCTGGACAGGTTCATTGGAAACACCATATATTTT
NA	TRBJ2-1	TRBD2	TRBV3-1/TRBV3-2	CASSQDLTSGGADEQFF	TGTGCCAGCAGCCAAGACTTGACTAGCGGGGGGGCGGATGAGCAGTTCTTC
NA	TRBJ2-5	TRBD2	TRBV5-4	CASSDSGGLETQYF	TGTGCCAGCAGCGACAGCGGGGGCCTAGAGACCCAGTACTTC
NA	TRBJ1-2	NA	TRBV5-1	CASSLAGYGNYGYTF	TGCGCCAGCAGCTTGGCCGGGTACGGTAACTATGGCTACACCTTC
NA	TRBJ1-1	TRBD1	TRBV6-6	CASSYPSTGAEAFF	TGTGCCAGCAGTTACCCCTCGACAGGGGCCGAAGCTTTCTTT
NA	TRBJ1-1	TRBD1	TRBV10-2	CATAVAGTGTNTEAFF	TGCGCCACAGCAGTTGCGGGGACAGGGACGAACACTGAAGCTTTCTTT
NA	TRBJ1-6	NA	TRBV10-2	CASSDPPGYNSPLHF	TGCGCCAGCAGTGACCCCCCCGGGTATAATTCACCCCTCCACTTT
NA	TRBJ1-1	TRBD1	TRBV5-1	CASSFFSGGTNTEAFF	TGCGCCAGCAGCTTTTTCTCAGGGGGTACGAACACTGAAGCTTTCTTT
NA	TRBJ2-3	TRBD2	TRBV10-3	CAISGLAGGPDTQYF	TGTGCCATCAGTGGGTTAGCGGGGGGCCCAGATACGCAGTATTTT
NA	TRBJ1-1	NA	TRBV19	CASSIRDKGFNTEAFF	TGTGCCAGTAGTATCAGGGATAAAGGGTTTAACACTGAAGCTTTCTTT
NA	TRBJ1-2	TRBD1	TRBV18	CASSPDRVGERGYTF	TGTGCCAGCTCACCGGACAGGGTCGGAGAACGTGGCTACACCTTC
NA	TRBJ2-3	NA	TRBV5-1	CASSTTSGTDTQYF	TGCGCCAGCAGCACGACTTCAGGCACAGATACGCAGTATTTT
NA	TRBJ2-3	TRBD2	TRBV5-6	CASSPGGDTQYF	TGTGCCAGCAGCCCGGGGGGGGATACGCAGTATTTT
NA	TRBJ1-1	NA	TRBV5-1	CASSLIRMNTEAFF	TGCGCCAGCAGCTTGATCAGGATGAACACTGAAGCTTTCTTT
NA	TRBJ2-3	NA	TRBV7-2	CASSLTQRTSTDTQYF	TGTGCCAGCAGTCTAACCCAGCGGACTAGCACAGATACGCAGTATTTT
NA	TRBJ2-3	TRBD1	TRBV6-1	CASSGRDRGQVDTQYF	TGTGCCAGCAGTGGCCGGGACAGGGGGCAGGTAGATACGCAGTATTTT
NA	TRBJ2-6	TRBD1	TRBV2	CASAGQAASGANVLTF	TGTGCCAGCGCGGGACAGGCCGCCTCTGGGGCCAACGTCCTGACTTTC
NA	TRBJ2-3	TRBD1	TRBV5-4	CASTYRGSSTDTQYF	TGTGCCAGCACCTACAGGGGATCTAGCACAGATACGCAGTATTTT
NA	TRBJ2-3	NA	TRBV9	CASSVGVRAGADTQYF	TGTGCCAGCAGCGTAGGGGTAAGGGCAGGGGCAGATACGCAGTATTTT
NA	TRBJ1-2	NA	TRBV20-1	CSASHNYGYTF	TGCAGTGCTAGTCATAACTATGGCTACACCTTC
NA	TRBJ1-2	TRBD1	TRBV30	CAWREGGADRYGYTF	TGTGCCTGGAGGGAAGGGGGCGCAGATCGCTATGGCTACACCTTC
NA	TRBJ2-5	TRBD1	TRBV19	CASSIGQGALETQYF	TGTGCCAGTAGTATAGGACAGGGGGCATTGGAGACCCAGTACTTC
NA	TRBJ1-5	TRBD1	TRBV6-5	CASSPGTGPYQPQHF	TGTGCCAGCAGCCCCGGGACAGGGCCGTATCAGCCCCAGCATTTT
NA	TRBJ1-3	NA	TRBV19	CASSMSRGGNTIYF	TGTGCCAGTAGTATGTCCAGGGGTGGAAACACCATATATTTT
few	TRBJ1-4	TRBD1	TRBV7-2	CASSPPRTGANEKLFF	TGTGCCAGCAGCCCCCCTCGGACAGGGGCGAATGAAAAACTGTTTTTT
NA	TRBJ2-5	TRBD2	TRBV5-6	CASSMGLAGGRETQYF	TGTGCCAGCAGCATGGGACTAGCGGGGGGTCGAGAGACCCAGTACTTC
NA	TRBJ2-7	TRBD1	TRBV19	CASSRGQGLSYEQYF	TGTGCCAGTAGCCGTGGACAGGGGTTGTCCTACGAGCAGTACTTC
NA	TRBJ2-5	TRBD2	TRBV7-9	CASSPGLAGPQETQYF	TGTGCCAGCAGCCCCGGACTAGCGGGCCCTCAAGAGACCCAGTACTTC
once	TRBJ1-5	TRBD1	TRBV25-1	CASSGDRGDQPQHF	TGTGCCAGCAGTGGAGACAGGGGTGACCAGCCCCAGCATTTT
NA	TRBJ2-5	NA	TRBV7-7	CASSSGGFTETQYF	TGTGCCAGCAGTTCCGGAGGGTTTACGGAGACCCAGTACTTC
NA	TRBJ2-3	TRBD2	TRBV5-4	CASSFFQAGGYTQYF	TGTGCCAGCAGCTTTTTCCAGGCGGGGGGGTATACGCAGTATTTT
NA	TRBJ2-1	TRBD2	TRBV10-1	CASSEPGASGGAYNEQFF	TGCGCCAGCAGTGAGCCTGGGGCTAGCGGGGGGGCCTACAATGAGCAGTTCTTC
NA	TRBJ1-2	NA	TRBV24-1	CATSDFSGGGGYTF	TGTGCCACCAGTGATTTTTCCGGGGGAGGCGGCTACACCTTC
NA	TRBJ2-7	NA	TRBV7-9	CASSLREEREQYF	TGTGCCAGCAGCCTCAGGGAGGAGCGCGAGCAGTACTTC
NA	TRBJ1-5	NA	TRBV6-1	CASSEAPGSTQPQHF	TGTGCCAGCAGTGAAGCACCGGGTTCGACGCAGCCCCAGCATTTT
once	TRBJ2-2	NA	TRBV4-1	CASSQTDRTNTGELFF	TGCGCCAGCAGCCAAACGGACAGAACTAACACCGGGGAGCTGTTTTTT
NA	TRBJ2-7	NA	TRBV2	CASSEVTGMGEQYF	TGTGCCAGCAGTGAAGTGACAGGAATGGGAGAGCAGTACTTC
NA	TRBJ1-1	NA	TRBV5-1	CASSLGPGNTEAFF	TGCGCCAGCAGTTTAGGGCCGGGAAACACTGAAGCTTTCTTT
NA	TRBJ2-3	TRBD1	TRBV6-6	CASSGQGNTQYF	TGTGCCAGCAGTGGACAGGGGAATACGCAGTATTTT
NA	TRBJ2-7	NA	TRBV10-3	CAISDPTFSSEQYF	TGTGCCATCAGTGATCCGACTTTTTCTTCCGAGCAGTACTTC
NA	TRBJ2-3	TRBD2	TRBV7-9	CAIPQTPGTSHTDTQYF	TGTGCCATCCCGCAAACACCCGGGACTAGCCACACAGATACGCAGTATTTT
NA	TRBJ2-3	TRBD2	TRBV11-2	CASSPRLAGATSSTDTQYF	TGTGCCAGCAGCCCTCGTCTAGCGGGGGCCACCTCTAGCACAGATACGCAGTATTTT
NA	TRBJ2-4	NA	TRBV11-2	CASSLAGVDIQYF	TGTGCCAGCAGCTTAGCAGGGGTAGACATTCAGTACTTC
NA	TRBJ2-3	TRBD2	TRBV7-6	CASSPIGGNTDTQYF	TGTGCCAGCAGCCCAATCGGGGGGAACACAGATACGCAGTATTTT